This TCR beta chain was documented in a study of OX40 agonist ivuxolimab in advanced cancers. In the study overall: Clinicians treated patients with ivuxolimab, an agonistic anti-OX40 (CD134) antibody. Approximately 41% of patients had received prior checkpoint inhibitor therapy.

The CDR3 length is 11 residues. V gave up 7 bases and J gave up 11 bases; unmatched junction bases: 6. CDR1 SQVTM and CDR2 ANQGSEA come from the germline V gene. Libraries were prepared by immunoSEQ multiplex PCR; TCRdb keeps only in-frame clonotypes and omits some of them. The sample comprises about 29,000 clones, approximately 93% of which are singletons, and almost 9.5% rests with the top ten. Relative to its sample, this clone is medium-sized. This specimen was CD4+ or CD8+ T cells sorted from blood, taken in a trial of the OX40 agonist ivuxolimab. The source of this sequence is an adult with an advanced solid tumor such as melanoma, head and neck, liver or kidney cancer. This sequence joins TRBV29-1 and TRBJ2-4; 9 positions agree with TRBD1. The CDR3 coding sequence is TGCAGCGGCATACAGGGGGCTTTTCAGTACTTC. Its translation: CSGIQGAFQYF.